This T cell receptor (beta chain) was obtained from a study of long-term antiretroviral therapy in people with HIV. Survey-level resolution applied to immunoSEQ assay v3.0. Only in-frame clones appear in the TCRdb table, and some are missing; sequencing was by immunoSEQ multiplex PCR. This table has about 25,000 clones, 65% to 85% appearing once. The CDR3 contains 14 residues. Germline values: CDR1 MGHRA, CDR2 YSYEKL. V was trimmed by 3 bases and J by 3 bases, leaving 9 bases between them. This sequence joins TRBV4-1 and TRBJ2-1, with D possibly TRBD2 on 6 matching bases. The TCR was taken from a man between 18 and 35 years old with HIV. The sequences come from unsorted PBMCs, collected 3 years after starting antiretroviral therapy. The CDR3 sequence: CASSQGLHYNEQFF. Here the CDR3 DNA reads TGCGCCAGCAGCCAGGGACTTCACTACAATGAGCAGTTCTTC.